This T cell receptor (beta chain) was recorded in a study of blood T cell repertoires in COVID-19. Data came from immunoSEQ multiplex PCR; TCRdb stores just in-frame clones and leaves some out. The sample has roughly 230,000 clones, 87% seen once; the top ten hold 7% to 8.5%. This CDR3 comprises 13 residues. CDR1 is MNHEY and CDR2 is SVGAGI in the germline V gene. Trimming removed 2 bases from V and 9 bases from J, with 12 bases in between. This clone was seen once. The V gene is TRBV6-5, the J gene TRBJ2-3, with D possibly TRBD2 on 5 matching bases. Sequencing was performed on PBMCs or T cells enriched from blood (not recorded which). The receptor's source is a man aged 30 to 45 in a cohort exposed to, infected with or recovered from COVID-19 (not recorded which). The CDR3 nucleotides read TGTGCCAGCAGTTACGGGAGATCGCAAACGCAGTATTTT. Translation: CASSYGRSQTQYF.